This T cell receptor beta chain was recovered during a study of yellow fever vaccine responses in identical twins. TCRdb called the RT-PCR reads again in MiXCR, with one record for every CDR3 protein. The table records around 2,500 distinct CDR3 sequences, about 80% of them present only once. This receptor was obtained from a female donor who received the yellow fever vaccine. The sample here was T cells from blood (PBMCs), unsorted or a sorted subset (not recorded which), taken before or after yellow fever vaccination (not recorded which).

The CDR3 is CASSFSAGNTIYF. The CDR3 DNA is TGTGCCAGCAGTTTTTCCGCGGGAAACACCATATATTTT. The chain joins TRBV11-2 to TRBJ1-3, with no clear D. Germline loops: CDR1 SGHAT, CDR2 FQNNGV. The CDR3 contains 13 residues. Trimming pared 6 bases from V and 4 bases from J, leaving 10 bases between.